Below are 19 T cell receptor beta chains sequenced from a single sample in a study of blood T cell repertoires in COVID-19. Some clones are missing from TCRdb's copy, which holds only in-frame ones; the method was immunoSEQ multiplex PCR. The sample has around 270,000 clones, 75% to 95% seen once. Sequencing input: peripheral blood. Receptors were obtained from a person aged 18 to 29 with COVID-19, enrolled during active disease.

This clone was found once. The rearrangement joins TRBV27 to TRBJ2-1, with no clear D. V was trimmed by 2 bases and J by 4 bases, leaving 6 bases between them. Per the germline V gene, CDR1 is MNHEY and CDR2 is SMNVEV (reference sequence). The CDR3 runs to 13 residues. The CDR3 DNA reads TGTGCCAGCAGTTTAATGGCTTACAATGAGCAGTTCTTC. Protein: CASSLMAYNEQFF.

The rearrangement uses TRBV6-5 and TRBJ2-2, with a weak D call TRBD1 (5 bases). Trimming shortened V by 2 bases and J by 1 base, and 8 bases separated the two germline ends. CDR1 MNHEY and CDR2 SVGAGI come from the germline V gene. This CDR3 has 15 amino acids. The CDR3 protein is CASSYRGENTGELFF. CDR3 DNA: TGTGCCAGCAGTTACAGGGGCGAGAACACCGGGGAGCTGTTTTTT.

The chain employs TRBV5-6 and TRBJ2-1; D possibly corresponds to TRBD2 (5 bases). Germline loops: CDR1 SGHDT, CDR2 YYEEEE. The CDR3 loop spans 16 amino acids. Trimming shortened V by 4 bases and J by 4 bases, and 18 bases separated the two germline ends. The CDR3, as DNA: TGTGCCAGCAGCGGTGGACTGGCCTCGAGGTACAATGAGCAGTTCTTC. Protein: CASSGGLASRYNEQFF. Complete variable domain (other parts from reference TRBV5-6 and TRBJ2-1): DAGVTQSPTHLIKTRGQQVTLRCSPKSGHDTVSWYQQALGQGPQFIFQYYEEEERQRGNFPDRFSGHQFPNYSSELNVNALLLGDSALYLCASSGGLASRYNEQFFGPGTRLTVL.

This clone occurred a few times. V gene TRBV30 combines with J gene TRBJ1-1, with D maybe TRBD1 (6 bases). There are 15 residues in the CDR3. Trimming shortened V by 0 bases and J by 10 bases, and 21 bases separated the two germline ends. CDR1 is GTSNPN and CDR2 is SVGIG in the germline V gene (reference sequence). CDR3 DNA: TGTGCCTGGAGTGTACGGGACACCTACCAAAAGGCAGCTTTCTTT. Amino acid sequence: CAWSVRDTYQKAAFF.

This sequence joins TRBV28 and TRBJ1-5, with a possible D match to TRBD1 (6 bases). CDR1 MDHEN and CDR2 SYDVKM come from the germline V gene. V lost 3 bases and J 3 bases, leaving 12 bases between the germline ends. This CDR3 region has 15 residues. The DNA of the CDR3 is TGTGCCAGCAGTTTCGGGACAAATTTCAATCAGCCCCAGCATTTT. Its protein product is CASSFGTNFNQPQHF.

V gene TRBV27 combines with J gene TRBJ2-4; D may be TRBD1 (6 bases). The V end lost 6 bases, the J end lost 8 bases, and 11 bases lay between the germline ends. From germline, CDR1 is MNHEY and CDR2 SMNVEV (reference sequence). This CDR3 region has 12 residues. CDR3 sequence: CASSTGSHIQYF. In DNA, the CDR3 is TGTGCCAGCAGCACAGGGTCGCACATTCAGTACTTC.

This chain uses TRBV4-1 with TRBJ1-6, with a tentative D call TRBD1 (5 bases). In germline, CDR1 is MGHRA, CDR2 YSYEKL. The CDR3 is 16 amino acids. The V end was cut by 1 base, the J end by 10 bases, with 17 bases between. CDR3 bases: TGCGCCAGCAGCCAAGGTGCGGCAGATGGGGGGTCACCCCTCCACTTT. Amino acids: CASSQGAADGGSPLHF.

The genes are TRBV6-5 and TRBJ2-3; 9 bases agree with TRBD1. With 8 bases clipped from V and 4 bases from J, the junction kept 7 bases outside the gene matches. Germline-derived CDR1 and CDR2 are MNHEY and SVGAGI. This CDR3 region has 14 residues. CDR3 sequence reads: CASRDRVHSDTQYF. The DNA of the CDR3 is TGTGCCAGCCGGGACAGGGTTCATTCAGATACGCAGTATTTT.

The J gene is TRBJ1-2, the V gene TRBV6-1, with D possibly being TRBD1 (5 bases). The CDR3 runs to 13 residues. Looked up from germline, CDR1 is MNHNS and CDR2 is SASEGT. V lost 3 bases to trimming and J lost 7 bases, with 12 bases between them. The CDR3 loop is CASSEGLLGGYTF. CDR3 sequence (DNA): TGTGCCAGCAGTGAGGGGCTCCTGGGTGGCTACACCTTC.

The gene calls are TRBV28 and TRBJ1-2; 9 bases map to TRBD1. Trimming took 5 bases from V and 0 from J; bases not matched to a gene: 4. Germline CDR1 is MDHEN and CDR2 is SYDVKM. The CDR3 loop spans 15 amino acids. The CDR3, as DNA: TGTGCCAGCAGTATGGACAGGGGCCCTAACTATGGCTACACCTTC. Its translation is CASSMDRGPNYGYTF.

This chain joins TRBV30 and TRBJ2-7; TRBD1 agrees at 9 bases. The CDR3 covers 14 residues. Germline CDR1 and CDR2: GTSNPN and SVGIG (reference sequence). V gave up 1 base and J gave up 2 bases; unmatched junction bases: 3. CDR3 region: CAWSGDRAPYEQYF. As DNA, the CDR3 is TGTGCCTGGAGTGGGGACAGGGCACCCTACGAGCAGTACTTC.

This chain joins TRBV5-1 and TRBJ1-4, with unresolved D. This CDR3 spans 13 amino acids. In germline, CDR1 is SGHRS, CDR2 YFSETQ. V dropped 2 bases and J dropped 4 bases, with 6 bases sitting between them. The CDR3 loop reads CASSLRSNEKLFF. The CDR3 DNA follows: TGCGCCAGCAGCTTAAGGAGTAATGAAAAACTGTTTTTT.

The chain links TRBV27 to TRBJ2-5; TRBD2 might be the D (6 bases). This CDR3 comprises 14 residues. Germline-derived CDR1 and CDR2 are MNHEY and SMNVEV (reference sequence). V was cut by 7 bases and J by 5 bases, with 17 bases left in between. Here the CDR3 reads CASMNAGIRETQYF. CDR3 coding DNA: TGTGCCAGCATGAATGCGGGGATCCGGGAGACCCAGTACTTC.

This clone was seen just once. The CDR3 DNA reads as TGCAGTGCGGTCAGGGAAGAGACCCAGTACTTC. This sequence encodes CSAVREETQYF. The chain combines TRBV20-1 with TRBJ2-5; a possible D gene is TRBD1 (5 bases). Germline CDR1 DFQATT, CDR2 SNEGSKA (reference sequence). The CDR3 extends over 11 amino acids. V was pared by 6 bases and J by 3 bases, with 8 bases between.

The gene calls are TRBV7-8 and TRBJ2-5, with 7 positions matching TRBD1. The V gene's germline CDR1 is SGHVS and CDR2 FQNEAQ. The CDR3 has 16 amino acids. With 6 bases clipped from V and 2 bases from J, the junction kept 12 bases outside the gene matches. The CDR3 DNA reads as TGTGCCAGCAGAGAGCCGTGGGGGACAGTACAAGAGACCCAGTACTTC. It is translated as CASREPWGTVQETQYF.

The chain carries TRBV9 and TRBJ2-6, with D perhaps TRBD2 (5 bases). The CDR3 contains 18 residues. In germline, CDR1 is SGDLS, CDR2 YYNGEE. V lost 4 bases and J 0 bases, leaving 17 bases between the germline ends. The CDR3 loop reads CASSLGGRLISGANVLTF. The CDR3 DNA is TGTGCCAGCAGCCTGGGTGGCAGACTAATCTCTGGGGCCAACGTCCTGACTTTC. Drawing the rest from reference TRBV9 and TRBJ2-6, the complete variable domain is DSGVTQTPKHLITATGQRVTLRCSPRSGDLSVYWYQQSLDQGLQFLIQYYNGEERAKGNILERFSAQQFPDLHSELNLSSLELGDSALYFCASSLGGRLISGANVLTFGAGSRLTVL.

The chain joins TRBV24-1 to TRBJ2-1, with 8 bases identical to TRBD1. This CDR3 is 13 amino acids long. V was pared by 8 bases and J by 6 bases, with 5 bases of the junction left unmatched. Germline V gives CDR1 KGHDR, CDR2 SFDVKD. DNA for the CDR3: TGTGCCACCAATGCACAGGGGGGCAATGAGCAGTTCTTC. It encodes CATNAQGGNEQFF.

The V gene is TRBV27, the J gene TRBJ1-3, with D perhaps TRBD1 (5 bases). The CDR3 has 15 residues. Germline V CDR1 and CDR2: MNHEY, SMNVEV (reference sequence). Trimming cost V 5 bases and J 2 bases, with 13 bases left between them. The CDR3 region is CASSPLGVTGNTIYF. The CDR3 bases are TGTGCCAGCAGTCCTCTAGGGGTAACTGGAAACACCATATATTTT.

The genes are TRBV21-1 and TRBJ1-4; the D call in the table, TRBD1, was not verified against the DNA. TRBV21-1 is classified as a pseudogene. The CDR3 spans 14 residues. The CDR3 region is CASSNRQVGEKLFF. The CDR3 DNA reads TGTGCCAGCAGCAACAGACAGGTGGGTGAAAAACTGTTTTTT.